This T cell receptor beta chain derives from a study of T cell responses to AZD1222 COVID-19 vaccine. Notes on the study in general: Epitopes outside B.1.351 and B.1.1.7 mutated regions reportedly drew nearly half of spike TCRs. At baseline, just a handful of AZD1222 recipients tested seropositive.

Germline CDR1 reads SGHNT; CDR2 reads YYREEE (reference sequence). This CDR3 has 11 residues. Deletions cut 1 base from V and 11 bases from J, with 4 bases between. This clone was detected once. No antigen is known for it. Profiling relied on immunoSEQ multiplex PCR, and the TCRdb table lists in-frame clones only, not all of them. The sample carries 150,000 to 200,000 clones, roughly 88% recorded once. Pooling was applied to second doses at about 4 or about 12 weeks. The TCR sequence derives from an adult who received the AZD1222 COVID-19 vaccine. The sequences come from peripheral blood, collected 28 days after the second AZD1222 dose. The chain couples TRBV5-4 to TRBJ1-6; D is uncertain. This CDR3 reads CASSLKAPLHF. For the CDR3, the DNA is TGTGCCAGCAGCTTGAAAGCACCCCTCCACTTT.